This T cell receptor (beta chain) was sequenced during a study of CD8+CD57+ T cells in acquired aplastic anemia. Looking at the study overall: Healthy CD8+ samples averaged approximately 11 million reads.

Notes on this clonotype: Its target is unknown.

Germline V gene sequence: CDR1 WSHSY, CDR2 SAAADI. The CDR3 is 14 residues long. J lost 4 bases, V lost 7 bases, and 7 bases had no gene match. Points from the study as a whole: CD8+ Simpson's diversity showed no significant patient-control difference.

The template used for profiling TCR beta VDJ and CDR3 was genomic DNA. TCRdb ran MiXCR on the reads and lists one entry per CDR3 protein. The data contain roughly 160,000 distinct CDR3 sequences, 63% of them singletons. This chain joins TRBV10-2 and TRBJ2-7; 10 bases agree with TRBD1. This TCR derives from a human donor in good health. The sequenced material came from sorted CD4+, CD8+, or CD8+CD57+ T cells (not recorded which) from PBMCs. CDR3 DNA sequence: TGCGCCAGCACCCCCCCGGGACAGGGGTACGAGCAGTACTTC. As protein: CASTPPGQGYEQYF.